This is a list of T cell receptor beta chains from one sample in a study of blood T cell repertoires in COVID-19. Using immunoSEQ multiplex PCR, the repertoire was profiled, and TCRdb retains in-frame clones only, with some absent. The top ten hold around 3% of the sample, which has 130,000 or so clones, roughly 80% seen once. Sequencing used peripheral blood. The receptors shown here come from a woman of 80 years or more with acute or convalescent COVID-19. CDR3s include the opening cysteine and the closing phenylalanine or tryptophan. D genes are given only for firm matches. Expanded clones get a size class; other rows say once, few or many, or leave the size out.

clone_size	v_call	j_call	d_call	cdr3_aa	cdr3_nt
once	TRBV11-2	TRBJ1-3	TRBD1	CASSLRDRGLNTIYF	TGTGCCAGCAGCTTACGGGACAGGGGATTAAACACCATATATTTT
-	TRBV3-1/TRBV3-2	TRBJ1-3	TRBD1	CASSSTGVGNTIYF	TGTGCCAGCAGCTCTACAGGGGTTGGAAACACCATATATTTT
-	TRBV2	TRBJ1-6	-	CASRVTSLQDSPLHF	TGTGCCAGCAGGGTCACCAGCCTACAGGATTCACCCCTCCACTTT
-	TRBV24-1	TRBJ1-1	-	CATSEWGGGTEAFF	TGTGCCACCAGTGAGTGGGGAGGAGGCACTGAAGCTTTCTTT
-	TRBV5-4	TRBJ1-6	-	CASSLGAGMNSPLHF	TGTGCCAGCAGCTTGGGGGCAGGAATGAATTCACCCCTCCACTTT
-	TRBV11-1	TRBJ1-2	-	CASSLRGLYGYTF	TGTGCCAGCAGCTTACGTGGGCTCTATGGCTACACCTTC
few	TRBV5-5	TRBJ2-7	TRBD2	CASSLGSGGIYEQYF	TGTGCCAGCAGCTTGGGAAGCGGGGGAATTTACGAGCAGTACTTC
-	TRBV27	TRBJ1-6	-	CASSLFSLGRGSSPLHF	TGTGCCAGCAGTTTATTCTCGCTCGGCAGGGGCTCTTCACCCCTCCACTTT
-	TRBV18	TRBJ2-7	TRBD2	CASSPSLAGGSYEQYF	TGTGCCAGCTCACCCTCCCTAGCGGGGGGCTCCTACGAGCAGTACTTC
-	TRBV4-1	TRBJ2-2	-	CASTREGPGELFF	TGCGCCAGCACCAGGGAAGGACCCGGGGAGCTGTTTTTT
-	TRBV30	TRBJ1-5	-	CAWSVGVQINQPQHF	TGTGCCTGGAGTGTAGGGGTCCAGATTAATCAGCCCCAGCATTTT
-	TRBV7-7	TRBJ2-5	-	CASSLSGETQYF	TGTGCTAGCAGCTTATCGGGAGAGACCCAGTACTTC
-	TRBV29-1	TRBJ2-5	TRBD1	CSVSAGGSGDQYF	TGCAGCGTTTCGGCAGGGGGCTCTGGTGACCAGTACTTC
-	TRBV12-3/TRBV12-4	TRBJ2-7	-	CASSPDTYEQYF	TGTGCCAGCAGTCCGGACACCTACGAGCAGTACTTC
once	TRBV19	TRBJ1-2	-	CASSTPGRPDRNYGYTF	TGTGCCAGTAGCACCCCGGGACGCCCGGACAGAAACTATGGCTACACCTTC
once	TRBV5-1	TRBJ2-7	TRBD2	CASSPQGGSYEQYF	TGCGCCAGCAGCCCCCAGGGAGGGAGCTACGAGCAGTACTTC
-	TRBV18	TRBJ2-7	TRBD1	CASSPSGGSLYEQYF	TGTGCCAGCTCACCATCAGGGGGCTCTCTCTACGAGCAGTACTTC
-	TRBV12-3/TRBV12-4	TRBJ1-1	-	CASSFSGTEAFF	TGTGCCAGCAGTTTTTCAGGTACTGAAGCTTTCTTT
-	TRBV7-7	TRBJ2-3	TRBD1	CASSPGGSHPRRDTQYF	TGTGCCAGCAGCCCAGGGGGCTCCCACCCCCGGAGAGATACGCAGTATTTT
-	TRBV19	TRBJ1-5	-	CASSVLTGNSNQPQHF	TGTGCCAGTAGTGTCTTAACAGGTAATAGCAATCAGCCCCAGCATTTT
-	TRBV9	TRBJ2-3	-	CASSVVSRDTQYF	TGTGCCAGCAGCGTAGTGTCTCGGGATACGCAGTATTTT
few	TRBV18	TRBJ1-2	-	CASSPETRPRDGGGYGYTF	TGTGCCAGCTCACCAGAAACACGGCCGCGAGACGGGGGGGGCTATGGCTACACCTTC
-	TRBV7-2	TRBJ2-1	TRBD1	CASSPDRGGNEQFF	TGTGCCAGCAGCCCTGACAGGGGAGGCAATGAGCAGTTCTTC
-	TRBV3-1/TRBV3-2	TRBJ2-7	TRBD1	CASSPTGQGTHEQYF	TGTGCCAGCAGCCCAACGGGACAGGGTACCCACGAGCAGTACTTC
-	TRBV12-3/TRBV12-4	TRBJ1-2	-	CASSLGAGGYTF	TGTGCCAGCAGTTTAGGGGCGGGCGGCTACACCTTC
once	TRBV5-1	TRBJ1-1	TRBD1	CASSLGGVTGMNTEAFF	TGCGCCAGCAGCTTGGGCGGGGTGACAGGGATGAACACTGAAGCTTTCTTT
-	TRBV15	TRBJ2-7	-	CATSRTDTTYEQYF	TGTGCCACCAGCCGAACGGACACAACCTACGAGCAGTACTTC
-	TRBV5-1	TRBJ2-5	TRBD2	CASSYKSGTSDQTQYF	TGCGCCAGCAGCTACAAATCCGGGACTAGCGACCAGACCCAGTACTTC
-	TRBV2	TRBJ1-4	TRBD1	CAIPWTLDRGKRSGTNEKLFF	TGTGCCATCCCATGGACGTTGGACAGGGGCAAGCGGTCCGGAACTAATGAAAAACTGTTTTTT
once	TRBV7-3	TRBJ1-1	-	CASSPGGFNTEAFF	TGTGCCAGCAGCCCGGGGGGATTTAACACTGAAGCTTTCTTT
-	TRBV4-1	TRBJ1-2	-	CASSRSRDALNYGYTF	TGCGCCAGCAGCCGTAGCCGGGATGCCCTTAACTATGGCTACACCTTC
-	TRBV27	TRBJ1-3	-	CASSFDRSSGNTIYF	TGTGCCAGCAGTTTCGACAGAAGCTCTGGAAACACCATATATTTT
few	TRBV11-1	TRBJ1-2	TRBD1	CASSFGQGEGYTF	TGTGCCAGCAGCTTCGGACAGGGCGAGGGCTACACCTTC
-	TRBV20-1	TRBJ1-4	-	CSASHRRNEKLFF	TGCAGTGCTAGTCACAGAAGAAATGAAAAACTGTTTTTT
-	TRBV18	TRBJ2-1	-	CASSPGGLLYNEQFF	TGTGCCAGCTCACCAGGCGGCCTCCTTTACAATGAGCAGTTCTTC
-	TRBV6-5	TRBJ1-5	TRBD1	CATRRTGGQPQHF	TGTGCCACTAGGCGGACAGGGGGTCAGCCCCAGCATTTT
-	TRBV5-1	TRBJ1-1	-	CASYRNRAAGTEAFF	TGCGCCAGCTATAGGAACAGGGCCGCAGGAACTGAAGCTTTCTTT
-	TRBV9	TRBJ2-7	-	CASSPQYDSLSYEQYF	TGTGCCAGCAGCCCACAATATGACAGTTTATCCTACGAGCAGTACTTC
-	TRBV19	TRBJ1-1	TRBD1	CASTKNRDRDTEAFF	TGTGCCAGTACCAAAAACCGGGACAGGGATACTGAAGCTTTCTTT
-	TRBV7-9	TRBJ2-7	-	CASSFQSYEQYF	TGTGCCAGCAGCTTCCAGTCCTACGAGCAGTACTTC
-	TRBV19	TRBJ1-1	-	CASTRHGSMNTEAFF	TGTGCCAGTACCCGACACGGATCAATGAACACTGAAGCTTTCTTT
-	TRBV30	TRBJ1-2	-	CAWSVQLSGNYGYTF	TGTGCCTGGAGTGTACAGTTGTCAGGGAACTATGGCTACACCTTC
-	TRBV7-3	TRBJ1-2	TRBD1	CASSSTGGGEGYTF	TGTGCCAGCAGCTCTACAGGGGGCGGGGAAGGCTACACCTTC
-	TRBV19	TRBJ1-6	-	CASSMRSDGGYNSPLHF	TGTGCCAGTAGTATGAGATCGGACGGGGGCTATAATTCACCCCTCCACTTT
-	TRBV11-2	TRBJ1-1	-	CATYLWRGMNTEAFF	TGTGCCACCTACCTTTGGCGAGGTATGAACACTGAAGCTTTCTTT
-	TRBV5-5	TRBJ2-1	-	CASSLTGLRRDEQFF	TGTGCCAGCAGCTTGACAGGGCTCCGTCGCGATGAGCAGTTCTTC
-	TRBV19	TRBJ1-1	-	CASSILTGPPEAFF	TGTGCCAGTAGTATACTGACAGGCCCGCCTGAAGCTTTCTTT
-	TRBV5-1	TRBJ1-5	-	CASSSGVGSDGGQHF	TGCGCCAGCAGCTCTGGGGTCGGGAGTGACGGTGGCCAGCATTTT
once	TRBV19	TRBJ2-2	TRBD2	CATKKGGISGGHTGELFF	TGTGCCACCAAGAAGGGAGGGATTAGCGGGGGGCACACCGGGGAGCTGTTTTTT
-	TRBV11-3	TRBJ2-1	-	CASSLRGWNEQFF	TGTGCCAGCAGCTTAAGGGGGTGGAATGAGCAGTTCTTC
-	TRBV7-7	TRBJ2-3	-	CASSLGGGVDTQYF	TGTGCTAGCAGCTTAGGGGGAGGGGTAGATACGCAGTATTTT
-	TRBV27	TRBJ2-3	-	CASSLSWGTNPTDTQYF	TGTGCCAGCAGTTTAAGTTGGGGCACTAACCCCACAGATACGCAGTATTTT
few	TRBV3-1/TRBV3-2	TRBJ1-1	-	CASSQGLAGMGTEAFF	TGTGCCAGCAGCCAAGGTTTGGCGGGGATGGGCACTGAAGCTTTCTTT
-	TRBV11-3	TRBJ2-3	TRBD2	CASSALGGDADTQYF	TGTGCCAGCAGCGCACTGGGGGGGGATGCAGATACGCAGTATTTT